This T cell receptor (beta chain) was obtained from a study of CD8 T cells in Susac syndrome. The study's findings and limits: The authors acknowledged that the study's TCR sequencing and HLA analysis involved relatively few individuals.

TCR beta from blood CD8+ and CD4+ T cells was sequenced. CD8+ and CD4+ T cells were negatively isolated; TEMRA cells were FACS-enriched. This clonotype was detected a few times. Its antigen is unknown. RNA was extracted with the RNeasy kit, and a quantity of roughly 0.5 to 1 ug was reverse transcribed using random hexamers. Amplification of TCR beta CDR3 across 54 Vbeta and 13 Jbeta was performed with immunoSEQ multiplex PCR. Via MiXCR, TCRdb re-called the immunoSEQ multiplex PCR reads, giving one row per CDR3 protein. The sample includes a few hundred thousand distinct CDR3 sequences, roughly 85% of them seen just once. Germline CDR1 WNHNN, CDR2 SYGVQD (reference sequence). The CDR3 extends over 14 amino acids. J gave up 4 bases and V 3 bases, and 1 base lay outside the gene matches.

The sequenced sample consisted of CD8+ T cells from PBMCs. The chain joins TRBV10-1 to TRBJ2-4; 9 bases map to TRBD1. The sequence came from a human donor with multiple sclerosis. The CDR3 reads CASSDGTGKNIQYF. CDR3 bases: TGCGCCAGCAGTGATGGGACAGGGAAAAACATTCAGTACTTC.